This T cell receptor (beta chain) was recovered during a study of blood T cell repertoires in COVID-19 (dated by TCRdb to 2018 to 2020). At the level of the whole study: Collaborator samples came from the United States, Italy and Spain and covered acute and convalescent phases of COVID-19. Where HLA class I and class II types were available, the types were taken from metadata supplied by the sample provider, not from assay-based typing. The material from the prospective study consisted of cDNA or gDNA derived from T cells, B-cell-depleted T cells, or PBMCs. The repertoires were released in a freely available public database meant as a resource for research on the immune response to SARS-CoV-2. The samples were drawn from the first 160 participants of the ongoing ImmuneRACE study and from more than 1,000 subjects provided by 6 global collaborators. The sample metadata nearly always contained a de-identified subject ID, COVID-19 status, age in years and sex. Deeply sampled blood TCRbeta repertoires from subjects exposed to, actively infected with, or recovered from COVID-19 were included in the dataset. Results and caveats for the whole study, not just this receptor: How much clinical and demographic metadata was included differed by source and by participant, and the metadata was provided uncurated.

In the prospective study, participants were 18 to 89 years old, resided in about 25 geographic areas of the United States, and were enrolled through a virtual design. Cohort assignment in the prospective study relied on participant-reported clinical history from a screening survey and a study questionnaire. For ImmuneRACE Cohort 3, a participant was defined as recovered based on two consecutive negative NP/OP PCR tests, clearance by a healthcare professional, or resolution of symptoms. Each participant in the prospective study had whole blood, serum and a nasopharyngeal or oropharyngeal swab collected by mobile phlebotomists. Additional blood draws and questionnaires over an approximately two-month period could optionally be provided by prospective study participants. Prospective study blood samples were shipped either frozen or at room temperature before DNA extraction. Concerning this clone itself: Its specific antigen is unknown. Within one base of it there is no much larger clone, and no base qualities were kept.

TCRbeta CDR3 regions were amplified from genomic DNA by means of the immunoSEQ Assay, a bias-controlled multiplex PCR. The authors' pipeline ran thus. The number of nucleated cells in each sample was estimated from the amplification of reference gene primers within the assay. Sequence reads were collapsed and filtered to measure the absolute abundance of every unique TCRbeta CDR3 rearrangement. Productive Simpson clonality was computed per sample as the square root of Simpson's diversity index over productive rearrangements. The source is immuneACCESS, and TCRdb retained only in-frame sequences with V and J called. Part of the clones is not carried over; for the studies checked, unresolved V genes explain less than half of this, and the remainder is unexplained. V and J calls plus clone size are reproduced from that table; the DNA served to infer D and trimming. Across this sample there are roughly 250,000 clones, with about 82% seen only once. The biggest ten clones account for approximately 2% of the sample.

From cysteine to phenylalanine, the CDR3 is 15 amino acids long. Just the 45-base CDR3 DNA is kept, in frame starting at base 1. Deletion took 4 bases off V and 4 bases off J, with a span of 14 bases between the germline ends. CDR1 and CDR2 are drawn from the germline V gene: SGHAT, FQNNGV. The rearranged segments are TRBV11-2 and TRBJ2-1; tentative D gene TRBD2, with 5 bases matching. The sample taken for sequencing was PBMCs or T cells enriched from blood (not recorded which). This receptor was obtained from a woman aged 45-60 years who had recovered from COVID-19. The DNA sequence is TGTGCCAGCAGCTACCGCCCCGGGATTTACAATGAGCAGTTCTTC. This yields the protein CASSYRPGIYNEQFF.